Listed here are 29 T cell receptor beta chains from one sample, sequenced in a study of T cells in women clearing cervical HPV infection. Sequencing used immunoSEQ multiplex PCR; TCRdb keeps in-frame clones, though not all of them. The clone table shows fewer than 40,000 clones, with the ten largest holding about 7.7%. Sequencing was performed on blood buffy coat. The receptors shown here come from a woman aged 18-70 years with a cervical HPV16 infection that either progressed to CIN3+ or cleared (not recorded which).

Remarks on this clone: The read comes to an end 3 residues before the CDR3 does, leaving the germline J gene to fill in the end. The V and J genes are TRBV6-1 and TRBJ2-7; the D gene is possibly TRBD2 (6 bases). V lost 2 bases, J lost 4 bases, and 15 bases lay in between. CDR1 is MNHNS, CDR2 SASEGT, per germline. The CDR3 consists of 15 residues. The DNA read from the CDR3 is TGTGCCAGCAGTGAAACGGGGGACCCTGGATACGAG. This translates into CASSETGDPGYE. The full CDR3 sequence reads CASSETGDPGYEQYF.

As to this clone: The read terminates 3 residues ahead of where the CDR3 ends, so the germline J gene completes it. V is TRBV11-3 and J is TRBJ2-1; D gene unclear. Germline V gene data show CDR1 as SGHNT and CDR2 as YENEEA. The CDR3 has 13 residues. The germline V and J ends were trimmed by 0 bases and 7 bases, with 7 bases remaining between them. CDR3 bases read: TGTGCCAGCAGCTTAGATGTAGGGAATGAG. Amino acids: CASSLDVGNE. The whole CDR3 sequence reads CASSLDVGNEQFF.

As regards this clone: The read is 3 residues too short to cover the CDR3 end, so that end is filled in from the germline J gene. This chain uses TRBV19 with TRBJ1-5; perhaps TRBD1 as D (5 bases). Germline CDR1 and CDR2: LNHDA and SQIVND (reference sequence). The V gene lost 6 bases and the J gene lost 5 bases, with 20 bases spanning the gap. The CDR3 runs to 16 residues. CDR3 DNA (partial): TGTGCCAGTAGCCCCATGGGGGGTGGGGGGGATCAGCCC. Its translation is CASSPMGGGGDQP. The CDR3 in its entirety is CASSPMGGGGDQPQHF.

Turning to this clone: The read finishes 3 residues shy of the CDR3 end, and the germline J gene is used to complete it. The V and J genes are TRBV14 and TRBJ2-2; TRBD2 matches 7 bases. From germline, CDR1 is SGHDN and CDR2 FVKESK. The CDR3 loop spans 15 amino acids. J gave up 4 bases and V 6 bases, and 8 bases lay outside the gene matches. The CDR3 loop is CASSTRQRGTGELFF. The CDR3 bases that were read are TGTGCCAGCAGTACCAGGCAGCGGGGCACCGGGGAG.

Concerning this clone itself: The read terminates 3 residues before the CDR3 end, so the remaining end is supplied by the germline J gene. The chain links TRBV19 to TRBJ1-1; D unclear. Germline CDR1 reads LNHDA; CDR2 reads SQIVND (reference sequence). This CDR3 has 16 amino acids. The CDR3 sequence: CASSARLAARQETAFF. The CDR3 bases that were read are TGTGCCAGTAGTGCCAGGCTAGCGGCAAGGCAAGAGACC.

Concerning this clone: The read ends 3 residues early relative to the CDR3; the germline J gene fills the gap. The chain employs TRBV7-2 and TRBJ1-2, with a tentative D call TRBD1 (6 bases). In germline, CDR1 is SGHTA, CDR2 FQGNSA. Between the trimmed V and J ends, which lost 5 bases and 7 bases, there was a span of 20 bases. This CDR3 comprises 15 residues. Partial CDR3 DNA: TGTGCCAGCAGCGCCGCGGGGGGGGCCCGAACTGGC. It yields the protein CASSAAGGARTG. The whole CDR3 sequence reads CASSAAGGARTGYTF.

With regard to this clone: The read halts 3 residues ahead of the CDR3 end, with the missing end drawn from the germline J gene. V and J are TRBV5-5 and TRBJ1-5, with a weak D call TRBD1 (5 bases). V lost 2 bases to trimming and J lost 4 bases, with 10 bases between them. Germline-derived CDR1 and CDR2 are SGHKS and YYEKEE (reference sequence). The CDR3 sequence is 14 residues long. The part of the CDR3 DNA that was read is TGTGCCAGCAGCTTTCAGGGCCAAAATCAGCCC. Translation gives CASSFQGQNQP. The complete CDR3 protein is CASSFQGQNQPQHF.

To note about this clone: The read terminates 3 residues ahead of where the CDR3 ends, so the germline J gene completes it. The gene calls are TRBV7-9 and TRBJ1-6, with D maybe TRBD1 (5 bases). Trimming removed 4 bases from V and 10 bases from J, with 11 bases in between. Germline V gene lookup returns CDR1 SEHNR and CDR2 FQNEAQ (reference sequence). The CDR3 consists of 13 residues. The CDR3 is CASSSGLQSPLHF. CDR3 bases read: TGTGCCAGCAGCTCGGGACTACAGTCACCC.

Concerning this clone itself: Read data end 3 residues before the CDR3 end; the end is taken from the germline J gene. The gene calls are TRBV5-6 and TRBJ2-7, with D uncertain. Germline loops: CDR1 SGHDT, CDR2 YYEEEE. The CDR3 spans 14 residues. The V end was cut by 1 base, the J end by 5 bases, with 13 bases between. CDR3 region: CASSLSDSPHEQYF. Partial CDR3 DNA: TGTGCCAGCAGCTTGAGCGATAGCCCCCACGAG. Drawing the rest from reference TRBV5-6 and TRBJ2-7, the complete variable domain is DAGVTQSPTHLIKTRGQQVTLRCSPKSGHDTVSWYQQALGQGPQFIFQYYEEEERQRGNFPDRFSGHQFPNYSSELNVNALLLGDSALYLCASSLSDSPHEQYFGPGTRLTVT.

About this clone: The read is 3 residues too short to cover the CDR3 end, so that end is filled in from the germline J gene. This chain connects TRBV19 to TRBJ2-3, with D uncertain. Germline V CDR1 and CDR2: LNHDA, SQIVND (reference sequence). The CDR3 consists of 16 residues. The covered CDR3 bases are TGTGCCAGTAGTATGGCCACTACCTATAGCAATCAGCCG. Translation: CASSMATTYSNQP. The CDR3 in full is CASSMATTYSNQPQYF.

Comments on this clone: Read coverage stops 3 residues before the CDR3 terminus; the germline J gene supplies the remainder. The V and J genes are TRBV9 and TRBJ2-5; no clear D. This CDR3 is built from 14 residues. Trimming cost V 3 bases and J 5 bases, with 14 bases left between them. The germline V gene has CDR1 SGDLS and CDR2 YYNGEE. CDR3: CASSAGNARETQYF. Partial CDR3 DNA: TGTGCCAGCAGCGCCGGAAACGCCAGGGAGACC.

Turning to this clone: The read terminates 3 residues ahead of where the CDR3 ends, so the germline J gene completes it. This sequence joins TRBV20-1 and TRBJ2-3, with D perhaps TRBD2 (5 bases). This CDR3 spans 12 amino acids. Per germline, CDR1 DFQATT and CDR2 SNEGSKA (reference sequence). The V end lost 5 bases, the J end lost 0 bases, and 6 bases lay between the germline ends. CDR3 bases read: TGCAGTGCTCCGGGGAGCACAGATACG. This sequence encodes CSAPGSTDT. The entire CDR3 protein is CSAPGSTDTQYF.

A word on this clone: The read gets to within 3 residues of the CDR3 end, and the germline J gene fills in the rest. This chain links TRBV4-1 with TRBJ1-1; the D gene is possibly TRBD1 (6 bases). The CDR3 runs 15 residues. Trimming removed 1 base at V and 7 bases at J, with 16 bases between. Per the germline V gene, CDR1 is MGHRA and CDR2 is YSYEKL. This CDR3 reads CASSQGRMGAFEAFF. The sequenced CDR3 bases are TGCGCCAGCAGCCAAGGTCGGATGGGGGCTTTTGAA.

Worth noting for this clone: From the germline J gene comes the end of the CDR3, since the read stops 3 residues before it. The chain carries TRBV7-9 and TRBJ2-5, with 7 bases identical to TRBD1. CDR1 and CDR2 (germline): SEHNR, FQNEAQ (reference sequence). After removal of 5 bases from V and 7 bases from J, the junction contained 10 bases not matched to a gene. This CDR3 has 14 residues. The CDR3 sequence is CASSLQQGFGTQYF. CDR3 bases read: TGTGCCAGCAGCCTTCAACAGGGGTTTGGGACC.

To note about this clone: The read stops 3 residues short of the end of the CDR3; the missing end is completed from the germline J gene. J is TRBJ2-7 and V is TRBV6-2 or TRBV6-3; 7 positions agree with TRBD1. Trimming cost V 6 bases and J 3 bases; bases outside gene matches: 8. The CDR3 loop spans 14 amino acids. The V gene's germline CDR1 is MNHEY and CDR2 SVGEGT. The DNA read from the CDR3 is TGTGCCAGCAGCCAAGGGGGCCCGGGCTACGAG. Translated: CASSQGGPGYE. The whole CDR3 reads CASSQGGPGYEQYF.

About this clone itself: From the germline J gene comes the end of the CDR3, since the read stops 3 residues before it. The chain joins TRBV20-1 to TRBJ2-5; 10 nucleotides align to TRBD1. From germline, CDR1 is DFQATT and CDR2 SNEGSKA (reference sequence). The length of the CDR3 is 13 residues. V lost 5 bases to trimming and J lost 5 bases; unmatched junction nucleotides: 5. Here the CDR3 reads CSAWDRGGETQYF. The sequenced CDR3 bases are TGCAGTGCTTGGGACAGGGGTGGGGAGACC.

The DNA read from the CDR3 is TGTGCCAGTAGTCCATCCCGAAACAGGGGGCGAAGCTCTGGAAACACC. Protein product: CASSPSRNRGRSSGNT. The complete CDR3 sequence is CASSPSRNRGRSSGNTIYF. V gene TRBV19 combines with J gene TRBJ1-3; 9 nucleotides align to TRBD1. The read terminates 3 residues ahead of where the CDR3 ends, so the germline J gene completes it. The CDR3 is made up of 19 amino acids. Trimming removed 5 bases from V and 0 bases from J; junction bases left unmatched: 14. The V gene's germline CDR1 is LNHDA and CDR2 SQIVND (reference sequence).

Note on this clone: The read finishes 3 residues shy of the CDR3 end, and the germline J gene is used to complete it. The V gene is TRBV6-1, the J gene TRBJ2-3; D is ambiguous. CDR3 size: 14 residues. Germline CDR1 and CDR2: MNHNS and SASEGT. Trimming pared 4 bases from V and 0 bases from J, leaving 8 bases between. The DNA read from the CDR3 is TGTGCCAGCAGTGGACTGTCTAGCACAGATACG. Translating gives CASSGLSSTDT. The complete CDR3 reads CASSGLSSTDTQYF.

With respect to this clone: The read stops 3 residues short of the end of the CDR3; the missing end is completed from the germline J gene. The gene calls are TRBV2 and TRBJ2-2; a possible D gene is TRBD2 (6 bases). CDR3 length: 14 amino acids. CDR1 and CDR2 (germline): SNHLY, FYNNEI. CDR3 residues: CASKGTPTNEKLFF. Incomplete CDR3 DNA: TGTGCCAGCAAAGGGACTCCAACTAATGAAAAG.

Notes on this clone: The read terminates 3 residues ahead of where the CDR3 ends, so the germline J gene completes it. The chain is built from TRBV5-4 and TRBJ1-2; TRBD1 matches at 7 bases. The CDR3 runs 14 residues. Germline V gene lookup returns CDR1 SGHNT and CDR2 YYREEE (reference sequence). The J segment lost 4 bases and the V segment lost 5 bases, leaving 8 bases of the junction unmatched. This chain's CDR3 is CASREQGSSYGYTF. CDR3 DNA (partial): TGTGCCAGCAGAGAACAGGGGAGTAGCTATGGC. Filled out from reference TRBV5-4 and TRBJ1-2, the complete variable domain reads ETGVTQSPTHLIKTRGQQVTLRCSSQSGHNTVSWYQQALGQGPQFIFQYYREEENGRGNFPPRFSGLQFPNYSSELNVNALELDDSALYLCASREQGSSYGYTFGSGTRLTVV.

Worth noting for this clone: The read ends 3 residues shy of where the CDR3 ends; the end is completed using the germline J gene. The gene calls are TRBV20-1 and TRBJ2-7; 7 bases align to TRBD2. V was clipped by 0 bases and J by 3 bases; unmatched bases: 11. CDR3 length equals 16 residues. Germline lookup yields CDR1 DFQATT and CDR2 SNEGSKA (reference sequence). The covered CDR3 bases are TGCAGTGCTAGAGATTCGGGCGGGGGTTCGGGCTACGAG. It is translated as CSARDSGGGSGYE. The complete CDR3 reads CSARDSGGGSGYEQYF.

In regard to this clone: The missing CDR3 end, 3 residues past where the read stops, is filled in from the germline J gene. The V gene is TRBV20-1, the J gene TRBJ2-3, with D possibly matching TRBD1 (6 bases). The CDR3 loop spans 16 amino acids. The germline gives CDR1 DFQATT, CDR2 SNEGSKA (reference sequence). The part of the CDR3 DNA that was read is TGCAGTGCCCAAAGAAGGGGGTTGTATAGCAATCAGCCG. It specifies CSAQRRGLYSNQP. The complete CDR3 sequence is CSAQRRGLYSNQPQYF.

As for this clone: The DNA ends 3 residues before the CDR3 does, and the rest of the CDR3 is filled in from the germline J gene. The chain carries TRBV7-8 and TRBJ1-5; TRBD1 agrees at 8 bases. Germline assignment: CDR1 SGHVS and CDR2 FQNEAQ. Losses at the gene ends were 3 bases for V and 4 bases for J; bases not matched to a gene: 5. The CDR3 length is 15 residues. The CDR3 spells CASSLQDRENQPQHF. CDR3 DNA (partial): TGTGCCAGCAGCTTGCAGGACAGGGAAAATCAGCCC.

For this clone: Read data end 3 residues before the CDR3 end; the end is taken from the germline J gene. This chain uses TRBV5-6 with TRBJ1-1; TRBD1 might be the D (5 bases). The CDR3 totals 14 residues. In germline, CDR1 is SGHDT, CDR2 YYEEEE. V dropped 4 bases and J dropped 5 bases, with 15 bases sitting between them. CDR3 in amino acids: CASSPGSGWTEAFF. The CDR3 DNA, read in part, is TGTGCCAGCAGCCCGGGCTCAGGGTGGACTGAA. Combining the CDR3 with reference TRBV5-6 and TRBJ1-1 gives the whole variable domain DAGVTQSPTHLIKTRGQQVTLRCSPKSGHDTVSWYQQALGQGPQFIFQYYEEEERQRGNFPDRFSGHQFPNYSSELNVNALLLGDSALYLCASSPGSGWTEAFFGQGTRLTVV.

The CDR3 here is CAWSVRVQWTQYF. The covered CDR3 bases are TGTGCCTGGAGTGTAAGGGTCCAATGGACC. V and J are TRBV30 and TRBJ2-5, with D unclear. The read ends 3 residues before the CDR3 terminus; that terminus is restored from the germline J gene. Trimming pared 0 bases from V and 7 bases from J, leaving 12 bases between. The CDR3 consists of 13 residues. CDR1 is GTSNPN, CDR2 SVGIG, per germline (reference sequence).

For this clone: The sequenced fragment ends 3 residues before the CDR3 boundary, so the rest is inferred from the germline J gene. The genes are TRBV19 and TRBJ2-4; 11 nucleotides match TRBD1. Germline V lookup: CDR1 LNHDA, CDR2 SQIVND (reference sequence). This CDR3 spans 14 amino acids. The CDR3 bases that were read are TGTGCCAGTACTTGGACAGGGGGCTTTAATGGT. Translating it yields CASTWTGGFNG. In full, the CDR3 is CASTWTGGFNGQYF.

About this clone itself: The CDR3 goes on 3 residues after the read ends, and that part is filled in from the germline J gene. This chain connects TRBV12-3 or TRBV12-4 to TRBJ2-3; 13 nucleotides align to TRBD2. V was pared by 9 bases and J by 4 bases, with 7 bases of the junction left unmatched. CDR3 size: 15 residues. CDR3 amino acids: CASQRGLAGADTQYF. Partial CDR3 DNA: TGTGCCAGTCAACGAGGACTAGCGGGGGCAGATACG.

With respect to this clone: The observed sequence ends 3 residues before the CDR3 terminus, with the missing tail filled in from the germline J gene. The chain combines TRBV19 with TRBJ2-6; tentatively, D is TRBD1 (5 bases). Germline CDR1 and CDR2: LNHDA and SQIVND (reference sequence). The ends were cut back, 7 bases at V and 0 bases at J, with 13 bases in the middle. This CDR3 is 16 amino acids long. The sequenced part of the CDR3 DNA is TGTGCCAGTACCCCTAGACAGCCCTCTGGGGCCAACGTC. It codes for CASTPRQPSGANV. The entire CDR3 protein is CASTPRQPSGANVLTF.

In regard to this clone: The read falls 3 residues short of the CDR3 end, and the missing part is taken from the germline J gene. This chain connects TRBV18 to TRBJ2-4; 7 positions agree with TRBD1. Germline V gives CDR1 KGHSH, CDR2 LQKENI. The CDR3 has 14 amino acids. CDR3 in amino acids: CASSPQTGTSGQYF. Partial CDR3 DNA: TGTGCCAGCTCACCCCAGACAGGGACCTCCGGT.